The 16 T cell receptor beta chains reported below all come from one sample, sequenced in a study of radiotherapy plus CTLA-4 blockade in lung cancer. Libraries were prepared by immunoSEQ multiplex PCR; TCRdb keeps only in-frame clonotypes and omits some of them. Of about 76,000 clones listed, around 81% are singletons. The sequences come from peripheral blood, collected from a patient treated with radiotherapy plus ipilimumab. Every receptor here comes from a human donor with non-small cell lung cancer whose response to radiotherapy plus ipilimumab could not be evaluated. Some clones in this sample may be carry-over from other donors' samples.

In its sample, this clone was seen many times. The chain's CDR3 is CASSPDRGTGTIYF. The CDR3 bases are TGTGCCAGCTCACCTGACAGGGGGACCGGCACCATATATTTT. The chain has TRBV18 and TRBJ1-3, with 9 bases identical to TRBD1. Germline CDR1 reads KGHSH; CDR2 reads LQKENI. Trimming cost V 3 bases and J 9 bases; bases outside gene matches: 6. The CDR3 has 14 amino acids. The full variable domain, its missing parts supplied by reference TRBV18 and TRBJ1-3, is NAGVMQNPRHLVRRRGQEARLRCSPMKGHSHVYWYRQLPEEGLKFMVYLQKENIIDESGMPKERFSAEFPKEGPSILRIQQVVRGDSAAYFCASSPDRGTGTIYFGEGSWLTVV.

CDR3 sequence (DNA): TGTGCCAGCAGCGTAAGTCAGGGTGTTGAGCAGTTCTTC. Amino acids: CASSVSQGVEQFF. The chain carries TRBV9 and TRBJ2-1, with D possibly being TRBD1 (5 bases). This CDR3 has 13 residues. CDR1 and CDR2 from the germline V gene are SGDLS and YYNGEE. Trimming removed 1 base from V and 9 bases from J, with 11 bases in between. Looking up the rest from reference TRBV9 and TRBJ2-1 gives the full variable domain: DSGVTQTPKHLITATGQRVTLRCSPRSGDLSVYWYQQSLDQGLQFLIQYYNGEERAKGNILERFSAQQFPDLHSELNLSSLELGDSALYFCASSVSQGVEQFFGPGTRLTVL.

The V gene is TRBV7-9, the J gene TRBJ2-6, with D hard to call. The length of the CDR3 is 16 residues. V lost 0 bases to trimming and J lost 0 bases, with 6 bases between them. Looked up from germline, CDR1 is SEHNR and CDR2 is FQNEAQ (reference sequence). The CDR3 protein is CASSLAGSSGANVLTF. Here the CDR3 DNA reads TGTGCCAGCAGCTTAGCTGGCAGCTCTGGGGCCAACGTCCTGACTTTC.

CDR3 nucleotides: TGTGCCAGCAGCTTCGCGTGGACAAGGAAGTACTTC. It is translated as CASSFAWTRKYF. The gene calls are TRBV7-2 and TRBJ2-7; perhaps TRBD1 as D (5 bases). Germline loops: CDR1 SGHTA, CDR2 FQGNSA. Trimming removed 3 bases at V and 11 bases at J, with 14 bases between. The CDR3 is 12 amino acids.

This clone was seen a handful of times. The genes are TRBV7-2 and TRBJ1-2; perhaps TRBD1 as D (5 bases). V was cut by 2 bases and J by 4 bases, with 14 bases left in between. The length of the CDR3 is 15 residues. The germline CDR1 and CDR2 sequences are SGHTA and FQGNSA. The CDR3 loop reads CASSLTGLGAYGYTF. DNA of the CDR3: TGTGCCAGCAGCTTAACGGGACTCGGAGCCTATGGCTACACCTTC.

The chain uses TRBV6-4 and TRBJ2-7, with D possibly TRBD1 on 6 matching bases. Germline V gives CDR1 MRHNA, CDR2 SNTAGT. The length of the CDR3 is 14 residues. The V gene lost 5 bases and the J gene lost 0 bases, with 11 bases spanning the gap. The CDR3, as DNA: TGTGCCAGCAGTCCGGGACACTCCTCCTACGAGCAGTACTTC. This codes for CASSPGHSSYEQYF.

This chain joins TRBV4-1 and TRBJ2-7, with D possibly matching TRBD2 (6 bases). The CDR3 is 14 amino acids. V was clipped by 5 bases and J by 3 bases, with 14 bases between them. The germline gives CDR1 MGHRA, CDR2 YSYEKL. The CDR3 region has the DNA TGCGCCAGCAGCTCTTGGGACTTAGGCTACGAGCAGTACTTC. It encodes CASSSWDLGYEQYF.

This clone was seen only a few times. V gene TRBV28 combines with J gene TRBJ2-1; possible D gene TRBD2, 7 bases. Germline CDR1 is MDHEN and CDR2 is SYDVKM. The CDR3 length is 15 residues. Trimming stripped 6 bases from V and 11 bases from J, with 23 bases between. The CDR3 sequence is CASSTAEAGAPQQFF. In nucleotides, the CDR3 is TGTGCCAGCAGCACCGCCGAGGCGGGGGCTCCTCAGCAGTTCTTC. Supplemented by reference TRBV28 and TRBJ2-1, the full variable domain reads DVKVTQSSRYLVKRTGEKVFLECVQDMDHENMFWYRQDPGLGLRLIYFSYDVKMKEKGDIPEGYSVSREKKERFSLILESASTNQTSMYLCASSTAEAGAPQQFFGPGTRLTVL.

The chain employs TRBV5-4 and TRBJ2-3; D may be TRBD1 (6 bases). The V and J ends lost 7 bases and 1 base respectively, with 16 bases between them. This CDR3 comprises 15 residues. CDR1 and CDR2 (germline): SGHNT, YYREEE (reference sequence). CDR3: CASRRQEVGTDTQYF. DNA for the CDR3: TGTGCCAGCCGCCGACAGGAGGTGGGCACAGATACGCAGTATTTT.

The chain combines TRBV7-9 with TRBJ2-3; 7 bases are a match to TRBD1. CDR1 SEHNR and CDR2 FQNEAQ come from the germline V gene (reference sequence). After removal of 5 bases from V and 0 bases from J, the junction contained 8 bases not matched to a gene. The CDR3 has 16 residues. CDR3 DNA: TGTGCCAGCAGCCCCCATACAGGGGTAAGCACAGATACGCAGTATTTT. Translating it yields CASSPHTGVSTDTQYF. Using reference TRBV7-9 and TRBJ2-3 for the parts outside the CDR3, the full variable domain is DTGVSQNPRHKITKRGQNVTFRCDPISEHNRLYWYRQTLGQGPEFLTYFQNEAQLEKSRLLSDRFSAERPKGSFSTLEIQRTEQGDSAMYLCASSPHTGVSTDTQYFGPGTRLTVL.

The chain joins TRBV4-1 to TRBJ1-5; no firm D call. The CDR3 covers 15 residues. V lost 1 base to trimming and J lost 1 base, with 8 bases between them. The germline V gene has CDR1 MGHRA and CDR2 YSYEKL. DNA for the CDR3: TGCGCCAGCAGCCAAGGGACTGCAAGCAATCAGCCCCAGCATTTT. Its translation is CASSQGTASNQPQHF.

The V call is TRBV11-2, the J call TRBJ1-2, with TRBD1 identical over 9 bases. Germline V gene sequence: CDR1 SGHAT, CDR2 FQNNGV. The length of the CDR3 is 13 residues. V lost 5 bases and J lost 3; bases outside the gene matches: 1. The CDR3 region is CASSRTGDYGYTF. Here the CDR3 DNA reads TGTGCCAGCAGCCGGACAGGGGACTATGGCTACACCTTC.

In its sample, this clone was seen once. This chain links TRBV5-1 with TRBJ2-2, with TRBD2 matching over 8 bases. Germline V lookup: CDR1 SGHRS, CDR2 YFSETQ. The junction had 6 bases not matched to a gene; V was cut back by 8 bases and J by 3 bases. The CDR3 contains 14 residues. The CDR3 here is CASYTGGDTGELFF. In nucleotides, the CDR3 is TGCGCCAGTTATACCGGGGGGGACACCGGGGAGCTGTTTTTT.

In its sample, this clone was seen a few times. This chain joins TRBV15 and TRBJ2-7; D may be TRBD2 (7 bases). The V gene lost 0 bases and the J gene lost 3 bases, with 15 bases spanning the gap. The CDR3 consists of 16 residues. From germline, CDR1 is LNHNV and CDR2 YYDKDF (reference sequence). The DNA of the CDR3 is TGTGCCACCAGCAGAGATCGGGCGGGGGCCCTCTACGAGCAGTACTTC. As protein: CATSRDRAGALYEQYF.

The rearrangement joins TRBV6-5 to TRBJ2-4; 8 nucleotides line up with TRBD1. Germline V gene sequence: CDR1 MNHEY, CDR2 SVGAGI. This CDR3 spans 15 amino acids. V was clipped by 5 bases and J by 6 bases; unmatched bases: 9. The CDR3 here is CASSGPIQGGNIQYF. The CDR3 nucleotides are TGTGCCAGCAGTGGCCCGATACAGGGGGGAAACATTCAGTACTTC.

V usage is TRBV5-1 and J usage is TRBJ2-7; 8 nucleotides match TRBD1. Germline V CDR1 and CDR2: SGHRS, YFSETQ. The ends lost 4 bases at V and 5 bases at J; junction bases unmatched: 5. The CDR3 consists of 13 residues. Here the CDR3 reads CASSPGGTDEQYF. CDR3 DNA sequence: TGCGCCAGCAGCCCAGGGGGCACTGACGAGCAGTACTTC.